Listed here are 23 T cell receptor beta chains from one sample, sequenced in a study of control samples from healthy donors and cancer patients. This table comes from immunoSEQ multiplex PCR, and its TCRdb copy is limited to in-frame clones, with some not included. The sample consists of about 75,000 clones, 94% of them appearing once. The specimen was blood. Receptors originate from a woman aged 40 to 50 in good health.

The V call is TRBV6-5, the J call TRBJ2-7; D is unclear. CDR1 is MNHEY, CDR2 SVGAGI, per germline. The CDR3 loop spans 16 amino acids. V gave up 0 bases and J gave up 0 bases, with 12 bases separating them. Written as DNA, the CDR3 is TGTGCCAGCAGTTACTCAGCAGACACCATCTCCTACGAGCAGTACTTC. It specifies CASSYSADTISYEQYF.

CDR3 sequence reads: CASRLAGDYNEQFF. The CDR3 DNA sequence: TGTGCCAGTAGGCTAGCGGGAGACTACAATGAGCAGTTCTTC. The chain employs TRBV19 and TRBJ2-1; 10 positions match TRBD2. Germline V lookup: CDR1 LNHDA, CDR2 SQIVND (reference sequence). V shed 6 bases, J shed 3 bases, and the junction held 2 bases outside the gene matches. The CDR3 is made up of 14 amino acids.

The count of this clone is one. V is TRBV2 and J is TRBJ1-2; D perhaps matches TRBD1 (5 bases). CDR1 and CDR2 (germline): SNHLY, FYNNEI. The length of the CDR3 is 15 residues. Between the trimmed V and J ends, which lost 1 base and 2 bases, there was a span of 11 bases. CDR3 nucleotide sequence: TGTGCCAGCAGTGAAGGGGCAGGGCTGAACTATGGCTACACCTTC. It is translated as CASSEGAGLNYGYTF.

The V gene is TRBV7-3, the J gene TRBJ2-6; D unclear. Per the germline V gene, CDR1 is SGHTA and CDR2 is FQGTGA. The CDR3 covers 14 residues. The V gene lost 5 bases and the J gene lost 2 bases, with 7 bases spanning the gap. CDR3 in DNA: TGTGCCAGCAGCCAAGAGGCTGGGGCCAACGTCCTGACTTTC. Encoded protein: CASSQEAGANVLTF.

This chain links TRBV5-6 with TRBJ2-7; D ambiguous. V lost 3 bases and J lost 3, with 13 bases in between. The CDR3 totals 14 residues. Germline loops: CDR1 SGHDT, CDR2 YYEEEE. The CDR3 protein is CASSSRHNDYEQYF. The CDR3 DNA is TGTGCCAGCAGCTCCCGACATAACGACTACGAGCAGTACTTC.

This chain joins TRBV29-1 and TRBJ1-2; D gene uncertain. The CDR3 is 12 residues long. V dropped 4 bases and J dropped 6 bases, with 12 bases sitting between them. Germline V gives CDR1 SQVTM, CDR2 ANQGSEA. Here the CDR3 DNA reads TGCAGCGTTGGAACCCAGACGGATGGCTACACCTTC. It specifies CSVGTQTDGYTF.

The genes are TRBV9 and TRBJ2-7; maybe TRBD2 (6 bases). The ends were cut back, 1 base at V and 0 bases at J, with 8 bases in the middle. Germline CDR1 and CDR2: SGDLS and YYNGEE. The CDR3 totals 14 residues. CDR3 protein: CASSVTGSSYEQYF. Here the CDR3 DNA reads TGTGCCAGCAGCGTAACCGGGAGCTCCTACGAGCAGTACTTC.

The chain links TRBV28 to TRBJ1-6, with 9 nucleotides matching TRBD1. The CDR3 is 14 residues long. CDR1 is MDHEN and CDR2 is SYDVKM in the germline V gene. V dropped 5 bases and J dropped 12; count of bases not matched to a gene: 8. The chain's CDR3 is CASSPGGQGRPLHF. The CDR3 DNA is TGTGCCAGCAGTCCAGGGGGACAGGGTCGACCCCTCCACTTT.

This chain connects TRBV7-2 to TRBJ1-1; D may be TRBD1 (6 bases). Germline V gene data show CDR1 as SGHTA and CDR2 as FQGNSA. CDR3 length: 12 residues. Between the trimmed V and J ends, which lost 1 base and 11 bases, there was a span of 11 bases. The CDR3 bases are TGTGCCAGCAGCTTAGACAGGGTCTGGGCTTTCTTT. This encodes CASSLDRVWAFF.

The chain recombines TRBV5-4 with TRBJ2-3; no clear D. V lost 2 bases, J lost 4 bases, and 8 bases lay in between. The germline CDR1 and CDR2 sequences are SGHNT and YYREEE (reference sequence). The CDR3 extends over 13 amino acids. Written as DNA, the CDR3 is TGTGCCAGCAGCTTTAAAGGACCAGATACGCAGTATTTT. Encoded protein: CASSFKGPDTQYF.

This clone was detected only once. The chain joins TRBV10-3 to TRBJ2-5, with D maybe TRBD2 (7 bases). Between the trimmed V and J ends, which lost 6 bases and 5 bases, there was a span of 13 bases. CDR1 and CDR2 (germline): ENHRY, SYGVKD. CDR3 length equals 13 residues. In DNA, the CDR3 is TGTGCCATCAGAGGGGGGGTTGCGGAGACCCAGTACTTC. Translation: CAIRGGVAETQYF.

V is TRBV6-5 and J is TRBJ2-3; no clear D. The CDR3 sequence is 14 residues long. Germline lookup yields CDR1 MNHEY and CDR2 SVGAGI. The V and J ends lost 4 bases and 1 base respectively, with 9 bases between them. CDR3 residues: CASSSSTRTDTQYF. As DNA, the CDR3 is TGTGCCAGCAGTTCCTCCACACGCACAGATACGCAGTATTTT.

J is TRBJ1-2 and V is TRBV5-6, with 7 bases matching TRBD1. CDR3 length: 15 residues. J gave up 5 bases and V 3 bases, and 10 bases lay outside the gene matches. Per germline, CDR1 SGHDT and CDR2 YYEEEE. The CDR3 DNA reads as TGTGCCAGCAGCTCGGACCTGACAGGGACTTATGGCTACACCTTC. Translating gives CASSSDLTGTYGYTF.

The J gene is TRBJ1-2, the V gene TRBV6-5; possibly TRBD1 for D (6 bases). CDR1 MNHEY and CDR2 SVGAGI come from the germline V gene. V dropped 6 bases and J dropped 8 bases, with 16 bases sitting between them. The CDR3 has 13 residues. The chain's CDR3 is CASRGHREGGYTF. CDR3 DNA sequence: TGTGCCAGCAGGGGCCACAGGGAGGGCGGCTACACCTTC.

V and J are TRBV11-1 and TRBJ1-1; no reliable D call. V lost 1 base and J lost 4, with 10 bases in between. The CDR3 runs 14 residues. Germline-derived CDR1 and CDR2 are SGHAT and FQDESV (reference sequence). In DNA form, the CDR3 reads TGTGCCAGCAGCTTAGGGCGGGCCAGCACTGAAGCTTTCTTT. Translation: CASSLGRASTEAFF.

The CDR3 protein is CASCPPFTDTQYF. CDR3 nucleotides: TGTGCCAGCTGTCCGCCATTCACAGATACGCAGTATTTT. V and J are TRBV2 and TRBJ2-3; D unresolved. The germline gives CDR1 SNHLY, CDR2 FYNNEI. The V and J ends lost 8 bases and 2 bases respectively, with 11 bases between them. CDR3 length: 13 amino acids.

This rearrangement joins TRBV14 to TRBJ2-7, with a tentative D call TRBD2 (5 bases). Germline loops: CDR1 SGHDN, CDR2 FVKESK. The V end lost 6 bases, the J end lost 4 bases, and 16 bases lay between the germline ends. The CDR3 length is 14 residues. In nucleotides, the CDR3 is TGTGCCAGCAGTCCCCCGGGATTTTTTTACGAGCAGTACTTC. Amino acid sequence: CASSPPGFFYEQYF.

The rearrangement links TRBV28 to TRBJ2-7; D may be TRBD2 (6 bases). Germline-derived CDR1 and CDR2 are MDHEN and SYDVKM. The CDR3 runs to 13 residues. The V gene lost 9 bases and the J gene lost 4 bases, with 16 bases spanning the gap. Written as DNA, the CDR3 is TGTGCCAGTACTTCCCGGGACTTATACGAGCAGTACTTC. The encoded protein is CASTSRDLYEQYF.

The CDR3 sequence is CATSRARVGTGGYTF. In nucleotides, the CDR3 is TGTGCCACCAGCAGAGCGAGGGTGGGGACGGGTGGCTACACCTTC. The chain has TRBV15 and TRBJ1-2; tentative D call: TRBD1 (5 bases). Trimming removed 1 base at V and 7 bases at J, with 16 bases between. CDR3 size: 15 residues. From germline, CDR1 is LNHNV and CDR2 YYDKDF (reference sequence).

The V and J genes are TRBV3-1 (or the pseudogene TRBV3-2) and TRBJ1-1, with 8 bases lining up with TRBD1. The CDR3 has 16 residues. J was trimmed by 4 bases and V by 2 bases; bases with no gene match: 9. Germline V gene sequence: CDR1 LGHDT, CDR2 YNNKEL (reference sequence). The CDR3 sequence: CASSQFSGTGSTEAFF. CDR3 DNA sequence: TGTGCCAGCAGCCAATTTTCCGGGACAGGATCCACTGAAGCTTTCTTT.

CDR3 bases: TGTGCCAGCAGTTTATCTAACCTGGGGGGCGACGAGCAGTACTTC. This codes for CASSLSNLGGDEQYF. The V gene is TRBV28, the J gene TRBJ2-7; the D gene could be TRBD1 or TRBD2 (6 bases each). Trimming pared 1 base from V and 5 bases from J, leaving 15 bases between. The CDR3 loop spans 15 amino acids. CDR1 is MDHEN, CDR2 SYDVKM, per germline.

Comment on this clone: In the same sample, other DNA sequences code for this CDR3. The chain carries TRBV12-3 or TRBV12-4 and TRBJ2-7; perhaps D is TRBD1 or TRBD2 (5 bases each). The CDR3 length is 12 residues. V lost 3 bases and J lost 4, with 7 bases in between. The CDR3 DNA sequence: TGTGCCAGCAGTTTTGGGGGTTACGAGCAGTACTTC. This codes for CASSFGGYEQYF.

The chain is built from TRBV6-2 or TRBV6-3 and TRBJ1-1; D is unresolved. The V end lost 6 bases, the J end lost 10 bases, and 21 bases lay between the germline ends. The germline gives CDR1 MNHEY, CDR2 SVGEGT. The CDR3 has 14 residues. This CDR3 reads CASSPSGPKGRAFF. In DNA, the CDR3 is TGTGCCAGCAGCCCTTCCGGGCCCAAAGGGAGAGCTTTCTTT.